This TCR beta chain stems from a study of T cell clones after liver transplantation. Study context: TCRbeta sequencing after a pre-transplant mixed lymphocyte reaction identified graft-donor-reactive clones, later tracked in post-transplant blood.

V lost 8 bases and J lost 3, with 5 bases in between. Per germline, CDR1 MDHEN and CDR2 SYDVKM. CDR3 length equals 10 residues. Produced via immunoSEQ multiplex PCR; TCRdb's table is partial and in-frame only. The data hold some 75,000 clones, with 75% to 90% observed a single time. The chain has TRBV28 and TRBJ2-7; D possibly corresponds to TRBD2 (5 bases). This TCR was sampled from a human donor who received a liver transplant. Material: CD4+ T cells from blood, obtained before liver transplant. The CDR3 loop is CASGSYEQYF. CDR3 DNA sequence: TGTGCCAGCGGGAGCTACGAGCAGTACTTC.